Shown below are 15 T cell receptor beta chains from a single sample sequenced in a study of shared clonotypes between healthy human individuals. CD8 cells classed as naive were CD45RO-negative and positively selected for CCR7, excluding terminally differentiated effector memory CD45RA+ cells. The method was immunoSEQ multiplex PCR; TCRdb's version includes in-frame clones alone and lacks a portion of them. The sample carries hundreds of thousands of clones, about 90% recorded once. The sequencing input was naive CD8+ T cells sorted from blood. These TCRs come from a man aged 25-45 years in good health.

This clone was seen just once. The V call is TRBV14, the J call TRBJ2-2, with unresolved D. CDR1 and CDR2 from the germline V gene are SGHDN and FVKESK. CDR3 length: 15 amino acids. V was pared by 1 base and J by 6 bases, with 12 bases between. In nucleotides, the CDR3 is TGTGCCAGCAGCCAAGCCGGGCAGGTCCCCGGGGAGCTGTTTTTT. Translating gives CASSQAGQVPGELFF.

The J gene is TRBJ2-7, the V gene TRBV25-1; unclear D gene. CDR1 is MGHDK and CDR2 is SYGVNS in the germline V gene. The CDR3 totals 17 residues. Trimming took off 4 bases at V and 3 bases at J, with 22 bases between the two ends. The CDR3 here is CASSAPPESGRYYEQYF. In DNA form, the CDR3 reads TGTGCCAGCAGTGCACCTCCCGAGTCGGGCCGATACTACGAGCAGTACTTC.

V gene TRBV5-4 combines with J gene TRBJ2-1; no clear D gene. The length of the CDR3 is 14 residues. Germline assignment: CDR1 SGHNT and CDR2 YYREEE (reference sequence). Trimming took 0 bases from V and 7 from J, leaving 11 bases between them. Here the CDR3 DNA reads TGTGCCAGCAGCTTGGCCCCATGGGGAAATGAGCAGTTCTTC. Protein sequence: CASSLAPWGNEQFF.

The chain uses TRBV25-1 and TRBJ2-1; no definite D call. The germline CDR1 and CDR2 sequences are MGHDK and SYGVNS. The length of the CDR3 is 18 residues. Trimming left V 4 bases short and J 0 bases short, with 19 bases between. The CDR3 sequence: CASSAPARLDSSYNEQFF. The CDR3 bases are TGTGCCAGCAGTGCCCCCGCCCGGCTAGATAGCTCCTACAATGAGCAGTTCTTC.

V gene TRBV7-9 combines with J gene TRBJ2-7; D unresolved. CDR1 is SEHNR, CDR2 FQNEAQ, per germline (reference sequence). The V end was cut by 8 bases, the J end by 1 base, with 12 bases between. The CDR3 runs to 13 residues. The CDR3 nucleotides are TGTGCCAGCGTGCGCGCAGCTTCCTACGAGCAGTACTTC. The encoded protein is CASVRAASYEQYF.

This chain joins TRBV29-1 and TRBJ1-2; the D gene is possibly TRBD1 (5 bases). Germline V gene lookup returns CDR1 SQVTM and CDR2 ANQGSEA. This CDR3 contains 11 residues. V was trimmed by 1 base and J by 8 bases, leaving 8 bases between them. CDR3 nucleotides: TGCAGCGTTGAAGTCAGGGTCGGCTACACCTTC. Translation: CSVEVRVGYTF.

The chain is built from TRBV27 and TRBJ2-7; TRBD2 agrees at 7 bases. Germline CDR1 MNHEY, CDR2 SMNVEV (reference sequence). This CDR3 has 14 residues. The J segment lost 2 bases and the V segment lost 8 bases, leaving 9 bases of the junction unmatched. For the CDR3, the DNA is TGTGCCAGCCGCTCTAGCGGTTATACCTACGAGCAGTACTTC. Amino acid sequence: CASRSSGYTYEQYF.

V gene TRBV28 combines with J gene TRBJ2-1, with 12 bases lining up with TRBD2. Trimming cost V 1 base and J 6 bases; bases outside gene matches: 7. CDR1 is MDHEN and CDR2 is SYDVKM in the germline V gene. The CDR3 spans 17 residues. As DNA, the CDR3 is TGTGCCAGCAGTTTATTGGTTCCTAGCGGGAGGGCCAATGAGCAGTTCTTC. This gives the protein CASSLLVPSGRANEQFF. The variable domain in full, with the rest retrieved from reference TRBV28 and TRBJ2-1, is DVKVTQSSRYLVKRTGEKVFLECVQDMDHENMFWYRQDPGLGLRLIYFSYDVKMKEKGDIPEGYSVSREKKERFSLILESASTNQTSMYLCASSLLVPSGRANEQFFGPGTRLTVL.

The J gene is TRBJ1-5, the V gene TRBV28, with D unclear. Germline V gene sequence: CDR1 MDHEN, CDR2 SYDVKM. V was cut by 1 base and J by 10 bases, with 17 bases left in between. The CDR3 has 15 residues. For the CDR3, the DNA is TGTGCCAGCAGTTTATTCGGACGGGGTCCGCATCCCCAGCATTTT. Its protein product is CASSLFGRGPHPQHF.

The chain links TRBV4-2 to TRBJ2-1; no clear D gene. The length of the CDR3 is 15 residues. CDR1 is LGHNA and CDR2 is YNFKEQ in the germline V gene. V shed 0 bases and J shed 0 bases, with 6 bases lying between them. CDR3 residues: CASSQDLSSYNEQFF. CDR3 nucleotide sequence: TGTGCCAGCAGCCAAGACTTGAGCTCCTACAATGAGCAGTTCTTC.

This clone was seen just once. The chain carries TRBV6-5 and TRBJ1-1; 10 bases are a match to TRBD1. Germline V gene lookup returns CDR1 MNHEY and CDR2 SVGAGI. CDR3 length: 12 residues. V was pared by 5 bases and J by 7 bases, with 1 base of the junction left unmatched. The DNA of the CDR3 is TGTGCCAGCAGTGGGACAGGGGTTGAAGCTTTCTTT. Its translation is CASSGTGVEAFF.

The rearrangement uses TRBV11-2 and TRBJ2-5; a weak D match, TRBD2 (5 bases). The CDR3 contains 15 residues. CDR1 SGHAT and CDR2 FQNNGV come from the germline V gene. V lost 2 bases and J lost 0, with 10 bases in between. CDR3: CASSLPGINQETQYF. In DNA form, the CDR3 reads TGTGCCAGCAGCTTACCCGGGATAAACCAAGAGACCCAGTACTTC.

The chain is built from TRBV7-6 and TRBJ2-1; 12 bases agree with TRBD2. Germline values: CDR1 SGHVS, CDR2 FNYEAQ. This CDR3 region has 18 residues. The J segment lost 3 bases and the V segment lost 1 base, leaving 7 bases of the junction unmatched. CDR3: CASSLEAGLAGLYNEQFF. CDR3 DNA: TGTGCCAGCAGCTTAGAGGCCGGACTAGCGGGACTCTACAATGAGCAGTTCTTC.

The rearrangement links TRBV5-1 to TRBJ2-1; TRBD2 is a possible D gene (6 bases). The CDR3 runs 15 residues. Trimming took off 2 bases at V and 10 bases at J, with 19 bases between the two ends. The V gene's germline CDR1 is SGHRS and CDR2 YFSETQ. This chain's CDR3 is CASSLAGGPQEEQFF. The CDR3, as DNA: TGCGCCAGCAGCTTAGCGGGCGGCCCTCAAGAGGAGCAGTTCTTC. Based on the CDR3 plus reference TRBV5-1 and TRBJ2-1, the full variable domain is KAGVTQTPRYLIKTRGQQVTLSCSPISGHRSVSWYQQTPGQGLQFLFEYFSETQRNKGNFPGRFSGRQFSNSRSEMNVSTLELGDSALYLCASSLAGGPQEEQFFGPGTRLTVL.

This chain uses TRBV5-4 with TRBJ2-1; no firm D call. V was pared by 8 bases and J by 5 bases, with 11 bases between. CDR1 and CDR2 from the germline V gene are SGHNT and YYREEE (reference sequence). This CDR3 is 12 amino acids long. The CDR3 region is CARSPTDNEQFF. The CDR3 region has the DNA TGTGCCAGAAGCCCGACGGACAATGAGCAGTTCTTC.